These 27 T cell receptor beta chains share one sample of origin, sequenced in a study of cytomegalovirus exposure and HLA in healthy donors. 13 Jbeta primers and 60 Vbeta primers were used for the PCR. The data were produced by immunoSEQ multiplex PCR, yet TCRdb's version contains in-frame clones alone and is incomplete. The sample records around 130,000 clones, less than 85% being singletons. Sequenced material: PBMCs. The receptors originated from a man between 35 and 55 years old in good health and CMV-seronegative.

In its sample, this clone was seen once. This chain connects TRBV5-1 to TRBJ1-1, with 11 bases lining up with TRBD1. With 5 bases clipped from V and 2 bases from J, the junction kept 5 bases outside the gene matches. Germline V gene lookup returns CDR1 SGHRS and CDR2 YFSETQ. The CDR3 runs 15 residues. The CDR3 DNA reads TGCGCCAGCAGTGGGACAGGGGGTATCAACACTGAAGCTTTCTTT. Protein: CASSGTGGINTEAFF.

This chain links TRBV27 with TRBJ2-2, with 9 bases fitting TRBD2. The trim removed 0 bases at V and 5 bases at J, leaving 13 bases unmatched. This CDR3 has 19 amino acids. Germline V gives CDR1 MNHEY, CDR2 SMNVEV (reference sequence). In DNA, the CDR3 is TGTGCCAGCAGTTTATCGCCCCGTCTAGCGGGATTCGGGACCGGGGAGCTGTTTTTT. Amino acids: CASSLSPRLAGFGTGELFF.

This clone turned up a few times. The chain employs TRBV29-1 and TRBJ2-5; tentatively, D is TRBD1 (5 bases). This CDR3 is 14 amino acids long. Germline-derived CDR1 and CDR2 are SQVTM and ANQGSEA. V lost 4 bases to trimming and J lost 1 base, with 13 bases between them. For the CDR3, the DNA is TGCAGCGTTGGTCTGACAGCCTTCCAAGAGACCCAGTACTTC. Its translation: CSVGLTAFQETQYF.

This rearrangement joins TRBV7-8 to TRBJ2-1; 9 nucleotides line up with TRBD2. V lost 4 bases, J lost 4 bases, and 8 bases stayed unmatched. The CDR3 is 16 amino acids. Germline values: CDR1 SGHVS, CDR2 FQNEAQ. The CDR3 coding sequence is TGTGCCAGCAGCTCGCTAGCGGGGCCAACATACAATGAGCAGTTCTTC. Its protein is CASSSLAGPTYNEQFF.

This chain links TRBV30 with TRBJ2-7, with TRBD2 matching 7 bases. CDR1 is GTSNPN and CDR2 is SVGIG in the germline V gene (reference sequence). This CDR3 comprises 13 residues. V lost 2 bases and J lost 6; bases outside the gene matches: 7. CDR3 amino acids: CAWSSPGRAEQYF. DNA for the CDR3: TGTGCCTGGAGTTCCCCGGGGAGGGCCGAGCAGTACTTC.

This clone was seen a single time. V is TRBV6-5 and J is TRBJ2-1, with TRBD2 identical over 14 bases. Germline V lookup: CDR1 MNHEY, CDR2 SVGAGI. The CDR3 is made up of 15 amino acids. Germline trimming cut 5 bases from V and 9 bases from J; bases unmatched to any gene: 6. The CDR3 DNA follows: TGTGCCAGCAGTCGAGGGACTAGCGGGAGTTTTGAGCAGTTCTTC. Its translation: CASSRGTSGSFEQFF.

This chain joins TRBV28 and TRBJ2-5; D not resolved. The germline CDR1 and CDR2 sequences are MDHEN and SYDVKM. The CDR3 length is 11 residues. Trimming pared 9 bases from V and 0 bases from J, leaving 5 bases between. The CDR3 sequence: CASRYQETQYF. The CDR3 coding sequence is TGTGCCAGTCGGTACCAAGAGACCCAGTACTTC.

The CDR3 DNA sequence: TGTGCCAGCAAGCAGGGGGCGCTGGGTAATGAAAAACTGTTTTTT. It is translated as CASKQGALGNEKLFF. The chain has TRBV6-5 and TRBJ1-4; 8 bases line up with TRBD1. V shed 7 bases and J 4 bases; nucleotides not matched to a gene: 8. Germline V lookup: CDR1 MNHEY, CDR2 SVGAGI. The CDR3 covers 15 residues.

The V call is TRBV19, the J call TRBJ1-2, with D unclear. Trimming pared 4 bases from V and 4 bases from J, leaving 13 bases between. The CDR3 loop spans 14 amino acids. CDR1 and CDR2 (germline): LNHDA, SQIVND (reference sequence). CDR3: CASSTSSGAYGYTF. The CDR3 nucleotides read TGTGCCAGTAGTACATCCTCGGGAGCCTATGGCTACACCTTC.

The V call is TRBV18, the J call TRBJ2-7, with 8 bases lining up with TRBD1. The CDR3 runs to 14 residues. Germline V gene data show CDR1 as KGHSH and CDR2 as LQKENI. After removal of 3 bases from V and 3 bases from J, the junction contained 4 bases not matched to a gene. The chain's CDR3 is CASSPVTGGYEQYF. CDR3 coding DNA: TGTGCCAGCTCACCTGTAACAGGGGGCTACGAGCAGTACTTC.

V gene TRBV18 combines with J gene TRBJ2-1; 10 bases line up with TRBD1. Germline V CDR1 and CDR2: KGHSH, LQKENI. There are 14 residues in the CDR3. The junction had 10 bases not matched to a gene; V was cut back by 8 bases and J by 9 bases. The CDR3 protein is CASTPGQGRAEQFF. The CDR3 DNA is TGTGCCAGCACCCCGGGACAGGGGAGGGCTGAGCAGTTCTTC.

The CDR3 DNA is TGTGCCAGCAGCCCCGGGAGAGCTAGCCAGGTCACAGATACGCAGTATTTT. This codes for CASSPGRASQVTDTQYF. The chain employs TRBV7-6 and TRBJ2-3, with a possible D match to TRBD2 (6 bases). The ends were cut back, 5 bases at V and 2 bases at J, with 20 bases in the middle. Germline V gene lookup returns CDR1 SGHVS and CDR2 FNYEAQ. The CDR3 loop spans 17 amino acids.

The chain uses TRBV5-1 and TRBJ2-7, with 7 bases fitting TRBD2. The CDR3 spans 16 residues. Germline V gene sequence: CDR1 SGHRS, CDR2 YFSETQ. Trimming took 4 bases from V and 3 from J; bases not matched to a gene: 13. CDR3 sequence: CASSGGTGGKRYEQYF. As DNA, the CDR3 is TGCGCCAGCAGCGGGGGGACGGGGGGAAAGCGCTACGAGCAGTACTTC.

The V and J genes are TRBV15 and TRBJ1-6; D gene unclear. This CDR3 region has 15 residues. Germline lookup yields CDR1 LNHNV and CDR2 YYDKDF (reference sequence). V lost 4 bases, J lost 13 bases, and 20 bases lay in between. CDR3 DNA sequence: TGTGCCACCAGCACAGACCCTATGATGCCCGTCCCCCTCCACTTT. The encoded protein is CATSTDPMMPVPLHF.

The V call is TRBV5-4, the J call TRBJ1-2; possible D gene TRBD1, 5 bases. CDR1 SGHNT and CDR2 YYREEE come from the germline V gene (reference sequence). The CDR3 has 14 residues. The V gene lost 4 bases and the J gene lost 2 bases, with 12 bases spanning the gap. The CDR3 reads CASSVDTGNYGYTF. In DNA, the CDR3 is TGTGCCAGCAGCGTGGACACAGGCAACTATGGCTACACCTTC.

The gene calls are TRBV7-8 and TRBJ1-5; D gene unclear. The CDR3 spans 15 residues. Per germline, CDR1 SGHVS and CDR2 FQNEAQ. The V end was cut by 4 bases, the J end by 3 bases, with 13 bases between. CDR3 residues: CASSSGVITNQPQHF. Written as DNA, the CDR3 is TGTGCCAGCAGCTCAGGCGTGATTACCAATCAGCCCCAGCATTTT.

This chain joins TRBV19 and TRBJ1-4; tentative D call: TRBD1 (5 bases). V was cut by 3 bases and J by 0 bases, with 14 bases left in between. The germline CDR1 and CDR2 sequences are LNHDA and SQIVND (reference sequence). This CDR3 has 17 residues. The CDR3 nucleotides read TGTGCCAGTAGTATCGGGGGGAACTATGCAACTAATGAAAAACTGTTTTTT. Its translation is CASSIGGNYATNEKLFF.

The chain uses TRBV5-1 and TRBJ2-6; D call uncertain. The CDR3 length is 15 residues. Germline V gene lookup returns CDR1 SGHRS and CDR2 YFSETQ. The V end was cut by 4 bases, the J end by 0 bases, with 8 bases between. DNA of the CDR3: TGCGCCAGCAGCCTATCTATCTCTGGGGCCAACGTCCTGACTTTC. This translates into CASSLSISGANVLTF.

This chain joins TRBV6-6 and TRBJ2-3; 7 bases line up with TRBD1. V gave up 7 bases and J gave up 1 base; unmatched junction bases: 5. Germline V gene lookup returns CDR1 MNHNY and CDR2 SVGAGI (reference sequence). CDR3 length equals 14 residues. CDR3 loop: CASIHGQGTDTQYF. CDR3 sequence (DNA): TGTGCCAGCATTCACGGACAGGGCACAGATACGCAGTATTTT.

The V and J genes are TRBV28 and TRBJ2-3, with TRBD2 matching over 12 bases. Losses at the gene ends were 6 bases for V and 2 bases for J; bases not matched to a gene: 6. Germline V gene data show CDR1 as MDHEN and CDR2 as SYDVKM. This CDR3 is built from 16 residues. CDR3 coding DNA: TGTGCCAGCAGCCGAGGACTAGCGGGGTTCACAGATACGCAGTATTTT. This sequence encodes CASSRGLAGFTDTQYF.

The V call is TRBV25-1, the J call TRBJ2-1; weak D call: TRBD1 (6 bases). The germline gives CDR1 MGHDK, CDR2 SYGVNS. Trimming stripped 7 bases from V and 6 bases from J, with 13 bases between. The CDR3 is 13 residues long. The CDR3 is CASNLQGGNEQFF. DNA for the CDR3: TGTGCCAGCAATTTACAGGGTGGCAATGAGCAGTTCTTC.

This clone was recorded a few times. The chain's CDR3 is CASSYSHRDLGTQYF. The DNA of the CDR3 is TGTGCCAGCAGTTACTCCCACAGGGATTTGGGGACCCAGTACTTC. The chain employs TRBV6-5 and TRBJ2-5, with a possible D match to TRBD1 (6 bases). V was shortened by 0 bases and J by 7 bases, with 15 bases between the two germline ends. The CDR3 covers 15 residues. Per the germline V gene, CDR1 is MNHEY and CDR2 is SVGAGI.

V is TRBV6-6 and J is TRBJ1-5; D is unclear. The CDR3 is 12 amino acids. The ends were cut back, 5 bases at V and 4 bases at J, with 6 bases in the middle. Germline V lookup: CDR1 MNHNY, CDR2 SVGAGI (reference sequence). The CDR3 DNA follows: TGTGCCAGCAGTGGTGCGAATCAGCCCCAGCATTTT. Amino acid sequence: CASSGANQPQHF.

CDR3 loop: CASSLGGGSRLETQYF. For the CDR3, the DNA is TGTGCCAGCAGCTTGGGGGGCGGGAGTCGGTTAGAGACCCAGTACTTC. The V call is TRBV5-6, the J call TRBJ2-5; TRBD2 matches at 7 bases. Germline-derived CDR1 and CDR2 are SGHDT and YYEEEE. The CDR3 has 16 residues. J lost 4 bases, V lost 0 bases, and 9 bases had no gene match.

The rearrangement links TRBV2 to TRBJ2-1, with a tentative D call TRBD1 (5 bases). The CDR3 sequence is 14 residues long. CDR1 SNHLY and CDR2 FYNNEI come from the germline V gene. Trimming shortened V by 7 bases and J by 4 bases, and 14 bases separated the two germline ends. CDR3 loop: CASILRSGYNEQFF. The CDR3 DNA follows: TGTGCCAGCATCCTCCGTTCAGGGTACAATGAGCAGTTCTTC.

This chain joins TRBV10-1 and TRBJ2-3; 16 bases align to TRBD2. The CDR3 totals 18 residues. The germline CDR1 and CDR2 sequences are WNHNN and SYGVQD (reference sequence). V was pared by 5 bases and J by 2 bases, with 7 bases of the junction left unmatched. The CDR3 DNA is TGCGCCAGCAGTCTGGGACTAGCGGGGGGGATGGTCACAGATACGCAGTATTTT. Translated: CASSLGLAGGMVTDTQYF.

The chain joins TRBV5-4 to TRBJ1-2; 10 bases line up with TRBD1. This CDR3 is built from 17 residues. Unmatched junction bases numbered 11, after V lost 0 bases and J lost 6 bases. Per germline, CDR1 SGHNT and CDR2 YYREEE (reference sequence). CDR3 DNA sequence: TGTGCCAGCAGCTTGGGTGGTACGGGACAGGGGTTGGATGGCTACACCTTC. It yields the protein CASSLGGTGQGLDGYTF. Using reference TRBV5-4 and TRBJ1-2 for the parts outside the CDR3, the full variable domain is ETGVTQSPTHLIKTRGQQVTLRCSSQSGHNTVSWYQQALGQGPQFIFQYYREEENGRGNFPPRFSGLQFPNYSSELNVNALELDDSALYLCASSLGGTGQGLDGYTFGSGTRLTVV.